This T cell receptor beta chain emerged from a study of patients and donors after allogeneic stem cell transplantation (dated by TCRdb to the early 2020s). About this clonotype itself: The clone's antigen remains unknown. The input lacks base qualities; no much larger clone sits a single base away.

Library preparation used RT-PCR. The instrument given in TCRdb is NextSeq 550. TCRdb reanalyzed the raw reads on its own, using fastp at Q25 for trimming and MiXCR for clone calling, and kept in-frame beta chains. Rows matching on CDR3 protein sequence are summarized as one entry with the most common DNA and genes. This sample is represented by roughly 880,000 distinct CDR3 sequences; around 17% of them were singletons. The ten largest clones add up to approximately 5.9% of the sample. Unmatched junction bases come to 9, with V trimmed by 5 bases and J by 4 bases. Counted from cysteine to phenylalanine, this CDR3 has 16 amino acids. Of the read, only the CDR3 DNA is kept; its 48 bases are in frame from base 1. Taken from the germline V gene (reference sequence), the CDR1 and CDR2 loops are LNHDA and SQIVND.

This clonotype was obtained from a human donor who was either an allogeneic HSCT recipient or a stem cell or donor lymphocyte infusion donor (not recorded which). It is not recorded whose cells these are; they may come from a transplant donor. Recombination connected TRBV19 to TRBJ2-3, with 10 junctional bases fitting TRBD1. Sequenced material: blood, either unsorted or a sorted T cell fraction (not recorded which). Here is the DNA: TGTGCCAGTAGTTTACCGGGACAGGGGTTTGCAGATACGCAGTATTTT. It encodes CASSLPGQGFADTQYF.